Each of the 8 T cell receptor beta chains below was sequenced from the same sample in a study of CD8 T cells in ankylosing spondylitis. General observations from the study: The study identified a TCR beta motif of about eight highly homologous variants that appeared characteristic of ankylosing spondylitis blood.

Which antigens these TCRs recognize remains unknown. TCRdb ran MiXCR on the 5' RACE reads and lists one entry per CDR3 protein. In the table there are about 90,000 distinct CDR3 sequences, more than 8.5% of which are singletons. The sequenced sample consisted of blood, either unsorted or a sorted T cell fraction (not recorded which). These receptors came from a male donor with ankylosing spondylitis.

This clonotype appeared many times. This rearrangement joins TRBV5-1 to TRBJ2-1; 15 nucleotides align to TRBD2. This CDR3 has 18 residues. Trimming cost V 4 bases and J 3 bases; bases outside gene matches: 8. Germline V CDR1 and CDR2: SGHRS, YFSETQ. CDR3 in amino acids: CASSHEGLAGGLYNEQFF. The CDR3 DNA follows: TGCGCCAGCAGCCATGAGGGACTAGCGGGAGGACTCTACAATGAGCAGTTCTTC.

This clonotype was seen at least ten times. This chain's CDR3 is CASSPGGGNIQYF. CDR3 coding DNA: TGTGCCAGCAGTCCCGGGGGGGGAAACATTCAGTACTTC. The chain recombines TRBV27 with TRBJ2-4; TRBD2 aligns across 8 bases. The CDR3 loop spans 13 amino acids. V dropped 5 bases and J dropped 6; count of bases not matched to a gene: 3. Per the germline V gene, CDR1 is MNHEY and CDR2 is SMNVEV (reference sequence).

This clonotype has a handful of counts. The gene calls are TRBV20-1 and TRBJ2-7; D is perhaps TRBD1 (5 bases). The CDR3 sequence is 14 residues long. Germline V gene lookup returns CDR1 DFQATT and CDR2 SNEGSKA (reference sequence). DNA for the CDR3: TGCAGCTACTCCTCGGGCAGGGCCTACTACGAGCAGTACTTC. Amino acids: CSYSSGRAYYEQYF.

This clonotype was observed a few times. V gene TRBV12-3 or TRBV12-4 combines with J gene TRBJ1-1; 7 bases map to TRBD1. J lost 4 bases, V lost 4 bases, and 6 bases had no gene match. This CDR3 is 14 amino acids long. The CDR3 coding sequence is TGTGCCAGCAGTTCGTTCGACAGGGCCACTGAAGCTTTCTTT. This sequence encodes CASSSFDRATEAFF.

V is TRBV7-9 and J is TRBJ2-3; 8 bases are shared with TRBD1. The length of the CDR3 is 13 residues. Germline CDR1 is SEHNR and CDR2 is FQNEAQ (reference sequence). V was pared by 4 bases and J by 6 bases, with 3 bases of the junction left unmatched. The chain's CDR3 is CASSSQGADTQYF. The DNA for the CDR3 is TGTGCCAGCAGCTCCCAGGGGGCGGATACGCAGTATTTT.

The sample holds a few counts of this clonotype. The gene calls are TRBV12-3 or TRBV12-4 and TRBJ2-1; D is ambiguous. The CDR3 runs to 17 residues. Trimming took 5 bases from V and 3 from J, leaving 20 bases between them. The CDR3 nucleotides read TGTGCCAGCAGTCTTGACCCAGGTCTGACCTTCTACAATGAGCAGTTCTTC. Its translation is CASSLDPGLTFYNEQFF.

This clonotype was seen at least ten times. The chain is built from TRBV12-3 or TRBV12-4 and TRBJ1-2; no definite D call. Trimming left V 4 bases short and J 0 bases short, with 9 bases between. The CDR3 totals 14 residues. The CDR3 region has the DNA TGTGCCAGCAGTTATCAGGTTTCTAACTATGGCTACACCTTC. The encoded protein is CASSYQVSNYGYTF.

The chain uses TRBV6-1 and TRBJ1-1; D gene unclear. From germline, CDR1 is MNHNS and CDR2 SASEGT. The CDR3 has 13 amino acids. V was cut by 5 bases and J by 3 bases, with 10 bases left in between. CDR3 sequence reads: CASSPQHYTEAFF. The CDR3 nucleotides are TGTGCCAGCAGTCCCCAGCATTACACTGAAGCTTTCTTT.